Below, 10 T cell receptor beta chains from the same sample are listed, as sequenced in a study of blood T cell repertoires in COVID-19. Profiling relied on immunoSEQ multiplex PCR, and the TCRdb table lists in-frame clones only, not all of them. The sample has around 100,000 clones; 87% are singletons. Sequenced sample: peripheral blood. The receptors shown here come from a human donor in a cohort sampled during active COVID-19.

This clone was detected only once. The rearrangement uses TRBV19 and TRBJ1-6; D possibly corresponds to TRBD1 (5 bases). The V and J ends lost 3 bases and 8 bases respectively, with 17 bases between them. The CDR3 is made up of 16 amino acids. Germline V gene data show CDR1 as LNHDA and CDR2 as SQIVND (reference sequence). The CDR3 here is CASSIYTGGSDSPLHF. The CDR3 region has the DNA TGTGCCAGTAGTATTTATACAGGAGGGTCGGATTCACCCCTCCACTTT.

The chain has TRBV7-2 and TRBJ2-3, with D tentatively TRBD1 (6 bases). From germline, CDR1 is SGHTA and CDR2 FQGNSA. Trimming left V 1 base short and J 3 bases short, with 14 bases between. The CDR3 sequence is 16 residues long. CDR3 bases: TGTGCCAGCAGCTTAGGCGGGCACAGGGCAACAGATACGCAGTATTTT. Its protein product is CASSLGGHRATDTQYF.

The chain employs TRBV27 and TRBJ2-7; TRBD2 aligns across 7 bases. V dropped 0 bases and J dropped 2; count of bases not matched to a gene: 7. This CDR3 is built from 16 residues. Germline V gene sequence: CDR1 MNHEY, CDR2 SMNVEV (reference sequence). CDR3 sequence (DNA): TGTGCCAGCAGTTTATCGGGGGGGTTGTTGGCCTACGAGCAGTACTTC. Protein product: CASSLSGGLLAYEQYF.

DNA of the CDR3: TGTGCCAGCAGCCAATTGGGAGCAGATACGCAGTATTTT. The encoded protein is CASSQLGADTQYF. The V gene is TRBV4-2, the J gene TRBJ2-3; a possible D gene is TRBD2 (5 bases). CDR3 length equals 13 residues. Germline lookup yields CDR1 LGHNA and CDR2 YNFKEQ. V lost 2 bases and J 4 bases, leaving 7 bases between the germline ends.

The gene calls are TRBV5-6 and TRBJ2-5; 10 bases align to TRBD1. Germline CDR1 SGHDT, CDR2 YYEEEE. The CDR3 is 16 residues long. Trimming took 0 bases from V and 7 from J; bases not matched to a gene: 9. DNA of the CDR3: TGTGCCAGCAGCTTGGAGCGACAGGGGGCTCGTTGGACCCAGTACTTC. Its protein product is CASSLERQGARWTQYF.

The chain links TRBV5-1 to TRBJ2-5; 7 nucleotides line up with TRBD1. With 0 bases clipped from V and 5 bases from J, the junction kept 7 bases outside the gene matches. The CDR3 runs to 15 residues. Germline V CDR1 and CDR2: SGHRS, YFSETQ. The CDR3 region has the DNA TGCGCCAGCAGCTTGGGGCAGGGGGTGGTGGAGACCCAGTACTTC. Protein sequence: CASSLGQGVVETQYF.

The CDR3 DNA sequence: TGTGCCAGCAGCTTAGGCGGGAGCGGTCGAGAGACCCAGTACTTC. Its translation is CASSLGGSGRETQYF. This chain uses TRBV7-2 with TRBJ2-5, with TRBD2 matching 7 bases. Trimming at V came to 1 base and at J to 4 bases, leaving 6 bases not matched to a gene. CDR1 is SGHTA, CDR2 FQGNSA, per germline. This CDR3 has 15 residues.

The chain recombines TRBV25-1 with TRBJ2-1; possibly TRBD1 for D (5 bases). The CDR3 length is 13 residues. CDR1 and CDR2 (germline): MGHDK, SYGVNS. The V end was cut by 6 bases, the J end by 5 bases, with 11 bases between. The CDR3 DNA reads as TGTGCCAGCAGAAGGGCAGGGAACAATGAGCAGTTCTTC. As protein: CASRRAGNNEQFF.

J is TRBJ2-7 and V is TRBV7-9; TRBD1 matches 11 bases. The trim removed 5 bases at V and 6 bases at J, leaving 9 bases unmatched. The CDR3 is 15 residues long. Germline assignment: CDR1 SEHNR and CDR2 FQNEAQ (reference sequence). The CDR3: CASSLPEGQGVEQYF. CDR3 coding DNA: TGTGCCAGCAGCCTCCCGGAGGGACAGGGGGTCGAGCAGTACTTC. Combining the CDR3 with reference TRBV7-9 and TRBJ2-7 gives the whole variable domain DTGVSQNPRHKITKRGQNVTFRCDPISEHNRLYWYRQTLGQGPEFLTYFQNEAQLEKSRLLSDRFSAERPKGSFSTLEIQRTEQGDSAMYLCASSLPEGQGVEQYFGPGTRLTVT.

V is TRBV25-1 and J is TRBJ2-7, with 9 bases fitting TRBD1. The CDR3 is 14 residues long. After removal of 6 bases from V and 3 bases from J, the junction contained 6 bases not matched to a gene. Looked up from germline, CDR1 is MGHDK and CDR2 is SYGVNS. The CDR3 reads CASSPGQGVYEQYF. The CDR3 DNA reads as TGTGCCAGCAGCCCGGGACAGGGAGTCTACGAGCAGTACTTC.